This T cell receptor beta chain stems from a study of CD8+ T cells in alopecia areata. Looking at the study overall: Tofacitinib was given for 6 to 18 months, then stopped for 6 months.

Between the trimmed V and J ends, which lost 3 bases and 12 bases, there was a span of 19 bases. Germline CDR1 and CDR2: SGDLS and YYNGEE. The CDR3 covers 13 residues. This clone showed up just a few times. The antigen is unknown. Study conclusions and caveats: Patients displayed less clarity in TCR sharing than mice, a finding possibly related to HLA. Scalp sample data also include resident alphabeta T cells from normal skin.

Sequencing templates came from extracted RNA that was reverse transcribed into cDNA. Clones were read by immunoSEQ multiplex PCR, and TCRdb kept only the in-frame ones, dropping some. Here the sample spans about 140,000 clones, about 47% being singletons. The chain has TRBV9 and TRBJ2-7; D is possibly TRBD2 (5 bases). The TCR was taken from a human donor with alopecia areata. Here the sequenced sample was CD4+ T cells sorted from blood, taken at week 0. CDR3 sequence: CASSATTGTVLYF. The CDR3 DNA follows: TGTGCCAGCAGCGCGACTACGGGAACAGTCCTGTACTTC.